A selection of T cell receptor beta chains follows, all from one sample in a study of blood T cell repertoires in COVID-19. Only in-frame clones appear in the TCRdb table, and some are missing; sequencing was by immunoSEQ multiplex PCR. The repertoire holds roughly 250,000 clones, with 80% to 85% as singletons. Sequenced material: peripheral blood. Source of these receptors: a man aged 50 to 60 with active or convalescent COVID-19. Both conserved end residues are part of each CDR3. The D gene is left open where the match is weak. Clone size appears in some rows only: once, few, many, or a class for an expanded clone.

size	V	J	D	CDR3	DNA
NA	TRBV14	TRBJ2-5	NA	CASSQDRGVEETQYF	TGTGCCAGCAGCCAAGACAGGGGAGTAGAAGAGACCCAGTACTTC
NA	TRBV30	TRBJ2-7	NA	CAWSVGGEWEQYF	TGTGCCTGGAGTGTAGGAGGGGAGTGGGAGCAGTACTTC
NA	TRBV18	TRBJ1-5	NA	CASSPETGYSNQPQHF	TGTGCCAGCTCACCCGAAACAGGTTATAGCAATCAGCCCCAGCATTTT
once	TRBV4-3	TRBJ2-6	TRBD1	CASSQGDRGSGANVLTF	TGCGCCAGCAGCCAAGGGGACAGGGGGTCTGGGGCCAACGTCCTGACTTTC
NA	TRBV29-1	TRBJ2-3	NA	CSVGESVGTDTQYF	TGCAGCGTTGGCGAGTCTGTGGGCACAGATACGCAGTATTTT
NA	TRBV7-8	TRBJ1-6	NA	CASSLSTGFNSPLHF	TGTGCCAGCAGCTTGTCGACAGGTTTTAATTCACCCCTCCACTTT
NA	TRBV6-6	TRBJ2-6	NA	CASSPRQLPSGANVLTF	TGTGCCAGCAGTCCCAGACAGCTCCCCTCTGGGGCCAACGTCCTGACTTTC
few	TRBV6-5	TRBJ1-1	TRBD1	CASSYSTGATEAFF	TGTGCCAGCAGTTACTCGACAGGGGCCACTGAAGCTTTCTTT
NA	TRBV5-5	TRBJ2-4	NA	CASSLDRAENIQYF	TGTGCCAGCAGCTTGGACAGGGCCGAAAACATTCAGTACTTC
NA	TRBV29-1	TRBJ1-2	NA	CSVERGHGYTF	TGCAGCGTTGAGCGCGGCCATGGCTACACCTTC
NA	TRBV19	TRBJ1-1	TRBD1	CASSRQGALYTEAFF	TGTGCCAGTAGTAGACAGGGGGCTTTGTACACTGAAGCTTTCTTT
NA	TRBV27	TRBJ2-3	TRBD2	CASSPPTSGGLTDTQYF	TGTGCCAGCAGTCCCCCGACTAGCGGGGGCCTCACAGATACGCAGTATTTT
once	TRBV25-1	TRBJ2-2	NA	CASSLTGELFF	TGTGCCAGCAGCCTCACCGGGGAGCTGTTTTTT
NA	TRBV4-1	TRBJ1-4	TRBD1	CASSQGDRGNEKLFF	TGCGCCAGCAGCCAAGGGGACAGGGGAAATGAAAAACTGTTTTTT